A selection of T cell receptor beta chains follows, all from one sample in a study of graft-versus-host responses after intestinal transplantation. Produced via immunoSEQ multiplex PCR; TCRdb's table is partial and in-frame only. The sample has about 98,000 clones; roughly 87% are singletons. The antigens these receptors bind are not known. Here the sequenced sample was unstimulated CD8+ T cells sorted from spleen or lymph node cells, taken before intestinal transplant. These receptors were collected from a human donor who received an intestinal transplant. Both conserved end residues are part of each CDR3. Each record gives: V gene, D gene, clone size, J gene, CDR3 DNA, CDR3 protein. The D gene is left open where the match is weak. Where a row states a size, it is once, few, many or the class of an expanded clone; other rows omit it.

v_call: TRBV6-4
d_call: NA
clone_size: NA
j_call: TRBJ2-2
cdr3_nt: TGTGCCAGCAGTGACAGGGAAACCGGGGAGCTGTTTTTT
cdr3_aa: CASSDRETGELFF

v_call: TRBV5-3
d_call: NA
clone_size: few
j_call: TRBJ2-7
cdr3_nt: TGTGCCAGAAGCTTGGTAGTCGTCGGGCTCTCCTACGAGCAGTACTTC
cdr3_aa: CARSLVVVGLSYEQYF

v_call: TRBV7-9
d_call: TRBD1
clone_size: NA
j_call: TRBJ2-7
cdr3_nt: TGTGCCAGCAGCTACGGAGACAGGGGAGTTCCTTACGAGCAGTACTTC
cdr3_aa: CASSYGDRGVPYEQYF

v_call: TRBV2
d_call: NA
clone_size: NA
j_call: TRBJ1-3
cdr3_nt: TGTGCCAGCAAGAGTCAGGGAGGAAACACCATATATTTT
cdr3_aa: CASKSQGGNTIYF

v_call: TRBV4-1
d_call: TRBD1
clone_size: NA
j_call: TRBJ1-5
cdr3_nt: TGCGCCAGCAGCCACCTCTTGCCCTGGACAGGATATACTTATAGCAATCAGCCCCAGCATTTT
cdr3_aa: CASSHLLPWTGYTYSNQPQHF

v_call: TRBV6-5
d_call: NA
clone_size: NA
j_call: TRBJ2-7
cdr3_nt: TGTGCCAGCAGTTACGCAGCCACCTACGAGCAGTACTTC
cdr3_aa: CASSYAATYEQYF

v_call: TRBV5-1
d_call: TRBD2
clone_size: NA
j_call: TRBJ2-3
cdr3_nt: TGCGCCAGCAGCTTGGTAGCGGGGGTGGACACAGATACGCAGTATTTT
cdr3_aa: CASSLVAGVDTDTQYF

v_call: TRBV11-2
d_call: TRBD2
clone_size: NA
j_call: TRBJ2-5
cdr3_nt: TGTGCCAGCAGCTTAGGTCAAAGGCGGGGGGGAGAGACCCAGTACTTC
cdr3_aa: CASSLGQRRGGETQYF

v_call: TRBV2
d_call: TRBD2
clone_size: NA
j_call: TRBJ2-3
cdr3_nt: TGTGCCAGATTGGGGGGGGTCACAGATACGCAGTATTTT
cdr3_aa: CARLGGVTDTQYF

v_call: TRBV5-5
d_call: NA
clone_size: NA
j_call: TRBJ2-1
cdr3_nt: TGTGCCAGCAGCTGGGAAAGTGTGGGCGGGGCATACAATGAGCAGTTCTTC
cdr3_aa: CASSWESVGGAYNEQFF

v_call: TRBV9
d_call: NA
clone_size: NA
j_call: TRBJ2-3
cdr3_nt: TGTGCCAGCAGCCCCCACGGGAGCACAGATACGCAGTATTTT
cdr3_aa: CASSPHGSTDTQYF

v_call: TRBV5-1
d_call: NA
clone_size: once
j_call: TRBJ1-3
cdr3_nt: TGCGCCAGCAGCTTGAAAAGGGTAAGTCCTGGAAACACCATATATTTT
cdr3_aa: CASSLKRVSPGNTIYF

v_call: TRBV5-6
d_call: TRBD1
clone_size: few
j_call: TRBJ2-7
cdr3_nt: TGTGCCAGCAGCAGAACAGGGGGTCCCCACGAGCAGTACTTC
cdr3_aa: CASSRTGGPHEQYF

v_call: TRBV27
d_call: NA
clone_size: NA
j_call: TRBJ1-1
cdr3_nt: TGTGCCAGCAGTTTACAAATGAACACTGAAGCTTTCTTT
cdr3_aa: CASSLQMNTEAFF

v_call: TRBV9
d_call: TRBD2
clone_size: NA
j_call: TRBJ2-2
cdr3_nt: TGTGCCAGCAGCGTAGGACTAGCGGGGATCGGGGAGCTGTTTTTT
cdr3_aa: CASSVGLAGIGELFF

v_call: TRBV7-6
d_call: TRBD2
clone_size: NA
j_call: TRBJ2-3
cdr3_nt: TGTGCCAGCAGCTCCGAGCCGCCACTAGCGGGAGGTAGTGGGATATACACAGATACGCAGTATTTT
cdr3_aa: CASSSEPPLAGGSGIYTDTQYF

v_call: TRBV7-3
d_call: TRBD2
clone_size: NA
j_call: TRBJ2-3
cdr3_nt: TGTGCCAGCAGCAGCATAGCGGGGGGGTTATCTAGCACAGATACGCAGTATTTT
cdr3_aa: CASSSIAGGLSSTDTQYF

v_call: TRBV9
d_call: TRBD1
clone_size: NA
j_call: TRBJ1-2
cdr3_nt: TGTGCCAGCAGCGCTGACAGGGGTCCTCTCTATGGCTACACCTTC
cdr3_aa: CASSADRGPLYGYTF

v_call: TRBV4-2
d_call: TRBD1
clone_size: NA
j_call: TRBJ2-2
cdr3_nt: TGTGCCAGCAGCCAAGAACCGGGACAGGCCATGCCCGGGGAGCTGTTTTTT
cdr3_aa: CASSQEPGQAMPGELFF

v_call: TRBV19
d_call: TRBD1
clone_size: NA
j_call: TRBJ2-1
cdr3_nt: TGTGCCAGTAGTATTAAGGACAGGGCCTACAATGAGCAGTTCTTC
cdr3_aa: CASSIKDRAYNEQFF

v_call: TRBV11-3
d_call: NA
clone_size: NA
j_call: TRBJ2-1
cdr3_nt: TGTGCCAGCAGCCTGGGACTCGCAGAAAACTACAATGAGCAGTTCTTC
cdr3_aa: CASSLGLAENYNEQFF

v_call: TRBV7-6
d_call: NA
clone_size: NA
j_call: TRBJ2-3
cdr3_nt: TGTGCCAGCAGCTTAACCGGGAGCACAGATACGCAGTATTTT
cdr3_aa: CASSLTGSTDTQYF

v_call: TRBV4-1
d_call: NA
clone_size: NA
j_call: TRBJ1-1
cdr3_nt: TGCGCCAGCAGCCAAGTGAGGCGGAACACTGAAGCTTTCTTT
cdr3_aa: CASSQVRRNTEAFF

v_call: TRBV4-2
d_call: TRBD1
clone_size: NA
j_call: TRBJ1-4
cdr3_nt: TGTGCCAGCAGCCAAGAAGTCGGGACAGGAGTTGAAAAACTGTTTTTT
cdr3_aa: CASSQEVGTGVEKLFF

v_call: TRBV19
d_call: TRBD1
clone_size: NA
j_call: TRBJ2-7
cdr3_nt: TGTGCCAGTAGTGCACCGGGACAGGGGGTGTGGGAGCAGTACTTC
cdr3_aa: CASSAPGQGVWEQYF

v_call: TRBV9
d_call: TRBD1
clone_size: NA
j_call: TRBJ2-1
cdr3_nt: TGTGCCAGCAGCATTAGGGGGCTAGTTCACAATGAGCAGTTCTTC
cdr3_aa: CASSIRGLVHNEQFF

v_call: TRBV6-6
d_call: TRBD1
clone_size: once
j_call: TRBJ2-3
cdr3_nt: TGTGCCAGCGGGTCGGCAGGGGGCAAGGCAGATACGCAGTATTTT
cdr3_aa: CASGSAGGKADTQYF

v_call: TRBV6-1
d_call: TRBD2
clone_size: NA
j_call: TRBJ2-2
cdr3_nt: TGTGCCAGCAGCAATAGCGGGGGGCCCACCGGGGAGCTGTTTTTT
cdr3_aa: CASSNSGGPTGELFF

v_call: TRBV5-8
d_call: NA
clone_size: NA
j_call: TRBJ2-3
cdr3_nt: TGTGCCAGCAGCTTACGCGGGGCCCTTAACTTAAACACAGATACGCAGTATTTT
cdr3_aa: CASSLRGALNLNTDTQYF

v_call: TRBV6-5
d_call: NA
clone_size: NA
j_call: TRBJ1-1
cdr3_nt: TGTGCCAGCAGTTACATACAGGGGAACACTGAAGCTTTCTTT
cdr3_aa: CASSYIQGNTEAFF

v_call: TRBV30
d_call: TRBD2
clone_size: NA
j_call: TRBJ2-7
cdr3_nt: TGTGCCTGGGGGGCTAGCGGGAGGGCCTACGAGCAGTACTTC
cdr3_aa: CAWGASGRAYEQYF

v_call: TRBV13
d_call: TRBD2
clone_size: NA
j_call: TRBJ2-3
cdr3_nt: TGTGCCAGCAGCTCCGATGGGGGGGGCACAGATACGCAGTATTTT
cdr3_aa: CASSSDGGGTDTQYF

v_call: TRBV5-1
d_call: NA
clone_size: NA
j_call: TRBJ2-7
cdr3_nt: TGCGCCAGCAGCTCACCCCCCGGGACACCTACCTACGAGCAGTACTTC
cdr3_aa: CASSSPPGTPTYEQYF

v_call: TRBV2
d_call: NA
clone_size: NA
j_call: TRBJ2-7
cdr3_nt: TGTGCCAGCAGTGAGGGGCCTGGACAGCTCTACGAGCAGTACTTC
cdr3_aa: CASSEGPGQLYEQYF

v_call: TRBV27
d_call: NA
clone_size: NA
j_call: TRBJ2-1
cdr3_nt: TGTGCCAGCAGCCCCGACACAACCGAAACTTACAATGAGCAGTTCTTC
cdr3_aa: CASSPDTTETYNEQFF

v_call: TRBV6-6
d_call: NA
clone_size: NA
j_call: TRBJ2-7
cdr3_nt: TGTGCCAGCAGTTACTACGCCCTCTCCTACGAGCAGTACTTC
cdr3_aa: CASSYYALSYEQYF

v_call: TRBV15
d_call: NA
clone_size: NA
j_call: TRBJ1-4
cdr3_nt: TGTGCCACCAGCAGAGCGCGCAGGGGCGGTAATAGAAAACTGTTTTTT
cdr3_aa: CATSRARRGGNRKLFF

v_call: TRBV4-2
d_call: NA
clone_size: NA
j_call: TRBJ2-1
cdr3_nt: TGTGCCAGCAGCCTCCCCGAAGGTGACTCCAACAATGAGCAGTTCTTC
cdr3_aa: CASSLPEGDSNNEQFF

v_call: TRBV19
d_call: NA
clone_size: NA
j_call: TRBJ2-2
cdr3_nt: TGTGCCAGTAGTATCCTTGAAGGGTGGCGGACCGGGGAGCTGTTTTTT
cdr3_aa: CASSILEGWRTGELFF

v_call: TRBV9
d_call: TRBD2
clone_size: once
j_call: TRBJ2-3
cdr3_nt: TGTGCCAGCAGCGTAGGGGGGAGGGGACCAGATACGCAGTATTTT
cdr3_aa: CASSVGGRGPDTQYF

v_call: TRBV28
d_call: NA
clone_size: NA
j_call: TRBJ1-2
cdr3_nt: TGTGCCAGCAGTCCCCCCAGGGGTCCTCACTATGGCTACACCTTC
cdr3_aa: CASSPPRGPHYGYTF

v_call: TRBV4-1
d_call: NA
clone_size: NA
j_call: TRBJ2-7
cdr3_nt: TGCGCCAGCAGCCAAGATCCGGGACAAGCTTCCTACGAGCAGTACTTC
cdr3_aa: CASSQDPGQASYEQYF

v_call: TRBV10-2
d_call: TRBD2
clone_size: few
j_call: TRBJ2-3
cdr3_nt: TGCGCCAGCAGTCAAGTAGGGACTAGCACGGATACGCAGTATTTT
cdr3_aa: CASSQVGTSTDTQYF

v_call: TRBV9
d_call: TRBD2
clone_size: NA
j_call: TRBJ2-7
cdr3_nt: TGTGCCAGCAGCGTGGGTAGCGGGAGGGCCCACGAGCAGTACTTC
cdr3_aa: CASSVGSGRAHEQYF

v_call: TRBV6-5
d_call: TRBD2
clone_size: NA
j_call: TRBJ2-3
cdr3_nt: TGTGCCAGCAGTACCAGCGGGAGTGAGGGAGATACGCAGTATTTT
cdr3_aa: CASSTSGSEGDTQYF

v_call: TRBV11-2
d_call: NA
clone_size: once
j_call: TRBJ2-2
cdr3_nt: TGTGCCAGCAGCTTAGCGGGACAGAACACCGGGGAGCTGTTTTTT
cdr3_aa: CASSLAGQNTGELFF

v_call: TRBV5-6
d_call: NA
clone_size: NA
j_call: TRBJ2-2
cdr3_nt: TGTGCCAGCAGCTTGACAGGATTGGACACCGGGGAGCTGTTTTTT
cdr3_aa: CASSLTGLDTGELFF

v_call: TRBV14
d_call: NA
clone_size: NA
j_call: TRBJ2-3
cdr3_nt: TGTGCCAGCAGCCAGGCCGGAGTAACAGATACGCAGTATTTT
cdr3_aa: CASSQAGVTDTQYF

v_call: TRBV2
d_call: NA
clone_size: few
j_call: TRBJ2-7
cdr3_nt: TGTGCCAGCAGTTGGACCACAGGGATCCGCGAGCAGTACTTC
cdr3_aa: CASSWTTGIREQYF

v_call: TRBV9
d_call: NA
clone_size: NA
j_call: TRBJ2-7
cdr3_nt: TGTGCCAGCAGCTCGGGACACCCCTACGAGCAGTACTTC
cdr3_aa: CASSSGHPYEQYF

v_call: TRBV9
d_call: NA
clone_size: NA
j_call: TRBJ1-4
cdr3_nt: TGTGCCAGCAGCGTAGACGGATCGGGGCGGGTGGAAAAACTGTTTTTT
cdr3_aa: CASSVDGSGRVEKLFF